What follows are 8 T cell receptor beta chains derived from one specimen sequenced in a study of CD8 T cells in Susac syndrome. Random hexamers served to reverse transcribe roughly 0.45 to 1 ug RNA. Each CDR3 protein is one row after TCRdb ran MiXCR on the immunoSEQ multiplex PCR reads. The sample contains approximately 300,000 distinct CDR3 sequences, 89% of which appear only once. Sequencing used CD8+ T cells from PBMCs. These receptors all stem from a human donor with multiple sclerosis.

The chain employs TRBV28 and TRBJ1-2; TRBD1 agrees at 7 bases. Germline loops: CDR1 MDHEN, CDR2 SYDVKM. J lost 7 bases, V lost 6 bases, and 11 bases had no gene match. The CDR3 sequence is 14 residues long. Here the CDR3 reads CASRPGGTLAGYTF. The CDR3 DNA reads TGTGCCAGCAGACCAGGGGGTACCTTGGCTGGCTACACCTTC.

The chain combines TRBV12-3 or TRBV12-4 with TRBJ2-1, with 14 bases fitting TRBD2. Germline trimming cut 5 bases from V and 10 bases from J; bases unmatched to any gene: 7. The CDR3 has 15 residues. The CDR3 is CASSPRTSGGWEQFF. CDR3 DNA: TGTGCCAGCAGTCCCCGGACTAGCGGGGGGTGGGAGCAGTTCTTC.

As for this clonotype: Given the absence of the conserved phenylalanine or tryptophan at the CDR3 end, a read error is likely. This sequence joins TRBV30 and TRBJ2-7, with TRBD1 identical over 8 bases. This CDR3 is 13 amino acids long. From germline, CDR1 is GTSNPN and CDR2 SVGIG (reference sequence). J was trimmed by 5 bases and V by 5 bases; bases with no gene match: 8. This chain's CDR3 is CAWCSGTGDEQYS. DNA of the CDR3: TGTGCCTGGTGCTCCGGGACAGGCGACGAGCAGTACTCC.

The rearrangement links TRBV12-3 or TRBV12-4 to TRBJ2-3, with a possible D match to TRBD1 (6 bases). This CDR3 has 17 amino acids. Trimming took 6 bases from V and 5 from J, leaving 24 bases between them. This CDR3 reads CASRARLGTTSRDTQYF. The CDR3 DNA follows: TGTGCCAGCAGGGCGCGCCTAGGGACAACCTCCCGAGATACGCAGTATTTT.

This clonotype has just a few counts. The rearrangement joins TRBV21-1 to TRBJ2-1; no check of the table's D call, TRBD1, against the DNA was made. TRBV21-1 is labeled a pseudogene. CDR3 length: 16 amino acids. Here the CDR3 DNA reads TGTGCCAGCAGCAGGGGCTCGCAGATTATCTACAATGAGCAGTTCTTC. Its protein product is CASSRGSQIIYNEQFF.

This CDR3 reads CASSARTGGELFF. The CDR3 bases are TGTGCCAGCAGTGCCCGGACAGGCGGGGAGCTGTTTTTT. V gene TRBV2 combines with J gene TRBJ2-2; TRBD1 matches at 7 bases. The germline V gene has CDR1 SNHLY and CDR2 FYNNEI. This CDR3 spans 13 amino acids. The trim removed 4 bases at V and 7 bases at J, leaving 3 bases unmatched.

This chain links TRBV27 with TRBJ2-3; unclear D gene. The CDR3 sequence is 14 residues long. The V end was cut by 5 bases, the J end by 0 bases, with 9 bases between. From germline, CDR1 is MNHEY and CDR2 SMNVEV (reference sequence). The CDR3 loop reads CASSPGASTDTQYF. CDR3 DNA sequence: TGTGCCAGCAGTCCCGGAGCTAGCACAGATACGCAGTATTTT.

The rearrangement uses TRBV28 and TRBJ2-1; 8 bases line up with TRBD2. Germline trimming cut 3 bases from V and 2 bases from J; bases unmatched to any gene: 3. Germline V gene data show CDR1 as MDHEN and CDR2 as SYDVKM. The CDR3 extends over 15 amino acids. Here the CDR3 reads CASSFLAGTYNEQFF. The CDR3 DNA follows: TGTGCCAGCAGTTTCTTAGCGGGAACCTACAATGAGCAGTTCTTC.